What follows describes a single T cell receptor (beta chain). Its antigen is not known. Profiling relied on immunoSEQ multiplex PCR, and the TCRdb table lists in-frame clones only, not all of them. This table has some 120,000 clones, over 85% appearing once. V lost 5 bases to trimming and J lost 4 bases; unmatched junction nucleotides: 6. This CDR3 contains 14 residues. Per germline, CDR1 MNHEY and CDR2 SVGAGI. This sample stems from a study of cytomegalovirus exposure and HLA in healthy donors. Study outcomes and limitations: A few chains tied to CMV proved CMV antigen-specific in vitro. Some TCR beta chains (about 180 of them) were listed as cytomegalovirus-associated.

V is TRBV6-5 and J is TRBJ1-1; 8 bases are shared with TRBD1. The sequence was collected from a man aged 25 to 45 in good health and CMV-seronegative. Input material: PBMCs. CDR3 coding DNA: TGTGCCAGCAGTACAGGGGGATGGGGCACTGAAGCTTTCTTT. It specifies CASSTGGWGTEAFF.